A selection of T cell receptor beta chains follows, all from one sample in a study of identifying expanded T cells in peripheral blood. Produced via immunoSEQ multiplex PCR; TCRdb's table is partial and in-frame only. This sample has some 91,000 clones, with 88% found just once. Sequenced sample: blood. The receptors here all came from a person aged 18 to 75 in good health. CDR3s include the opening cysteine and the closing phenylalanine or tryptophan. The D gene is left open where the match is weak. Only part of the rows carry a size: once, few, many, or a class if the clone is expanded.

length	D	size	V	J	DNA	CDR3
14	TRBD1	.	TRBV2	TRBJ2-1	TGTGCCAGCAGTATGACGGACAGGGGGAATGAGCAGTTCTTC	CASSMTDRGNEQFF
15	TRBD1	.	TRBV11-2	TRBJ1-1	TGTGCCAGCAGCTCCAGACAGGGCCCACCTAGTGAAGCTTTCTTT	CASSSRQGPPSEAFF
17	TRBD2	.	TRBV4-2	TRBJ2-7	TGTGCCAGCAGCCAAGATATAGGGGCGGGGGTCTCCTACGAGCAGTACTTC	CASSQDIGAGVSYEQYF
15	.	.	TRBV7-5	TRBJ1-5	TGTGTCAGAAGCTCACAGGGACAGTACAATCAGCCCCAGCATTTT	CVRSSQGQYNQPQHF
14	.	.	TRBV5-6	TRBJ2-7	TGTGCCAGCAGCTCACCCCGCCAGGTCGGAGAGCAGTACTTC	CASSSPRQVGEQYF
14	.	.	TRBV27	TRBJ2-3	TGTGCCAGCAGCCCTCCTGCACGCACAGATACGCAGTATTTT	CASSPPARTDTQYF
13	.	.	TRBV6-1	TRBJ2-7	TGTGCCAGCAGTGCTAGGGGGTCCTACGAGCAGTACTTC	CASSARGSYEQYF
16	.	once	TRBV30	TRBJ2-7	TGTGCCTGGAGTGTCCCCGTCACGGGGTTTACCTACGAGCAGTACTTC	CAWSVPVTGFTYEQYF
14	.	.	TRBV7-9	TRBJ2-7	TGTGCCAGCAGCCCACGGGACACTACCTACGAGCAGTACTTC	CASSPRDTTYEQYF
15	.	once	TRBV7-9	TRBJ2-2	TGTGCCAGCAGCTTGGGTACAGGTAACACCGGGGAGCTGTTTTTT	CASSLGTGNTGELFF
15	.	.	TRBV6-4	TRBJ2-3	TGTGCCAGCAGTGACACTCCCGACAGAACAGATACGCAGTATTTT	CASSDTPDRTDTQYF
18	TRBD1	.	TRBV23-1	TRBJ1-5	TGCGCCAGCAGTCAACCCCCCGGACAGGGGAGGAGAGATCAGCCCCAGCATTTT	CASSQPPGQGRRDQPQHF
19	TRBD2	.	TRBV11-2	TRBJ2-4	TGTGCCAGCAGCCCCTGGTTAGCGGGAGGGCCCGTCGACAAAAACATTCAGTACTTC	CASSPWLAGGPVDKNIQYF
17	.	.	TRBV4-1	TRBJ2-7	TGCGCCAGCAGCCAAGATATTTGGCAGGGACCATCCTACGAGCAGTACTTC	CASSQDIWQGPSYEQYF
13	.	.	TRBV29-1	TRBJ2-5	TGCAGCGTTAGGGGTTATTACCAAGAGACCCAGTACTTC	CSVRGYYQETQYF
13	.	.	TRBV7-9	TRBJ2-7	TGTGCCAGCAGCGCCGAGCCAAATTACGAGCAGTACTTC	CASSAEPNYEQYF
18	TRBD2	.	TRBV10-3	TRBJ2-2	TGTGCCATCAGTGAGTCCCTAGCGGGAGGGCCAAAGACCGGGGAGCTGTTTTTT	CAISESLAGGPKTGELFF
14	.	.	TRBV11-1	TRBJ1-6	TGTGCCAGCAGCCCCACGGTCCGAGATTCACCCCTCCACTTT	CASSPTVRDSPLHF
15	.	.	TRBV28	TRBJ1-2	TGTGCCAGCTGGGGGCGGGGGCTCGGCAACTATGGCTACACCTTC	CASWGRGLGNYGYTF
18	.	.	TRBV11-1	TRBJ2-1	TGTGCCAGCAGCTTAGGAGGGCTAGGATCATACTCCTACAATGAGCAGTTCTTC	CASSLGGLGSYSYNEQFF
14	.	.	TRBV7-2	TRBJ1-2	TGTGCCAGCAGCTTAAGGACAAAAGACTATGGCTACACCTTC	CASSLRTKDYGYTF
17	TRBD1	.	TRBV6-4	TRBJ2-1	TGTGCCAGCAGTGACGGGGTCCCGGGACAGGGAGGCAATGAGCAGTTCTTC	CASSDGVPGQGGNEQFF
15	.	few	TRBV15	TRBJ1-2	TGTGCCACCAGCAGAGATCGAAGGGGAGGCTATGGCTACACCTTC	CATSRDRRGGYGYTF
15	.	.	TRBV6-6	TRBJ1-3	TGTGCCAGCAGTTATATCGGGGGATCTGGAAACACCATATATTTT	CASSYIGGSGNTIYF
12	.	.	TRBV28	TRBJ2-7	TGTGCCAGCAGGTCGGCACTCCTCGAGCAGTACTTC	CASRSALLEQYF
15	TRBD2	.	TRBV7-2	TRBJ2-1	TGTGCCTGCAGGACTAGCGGGAGGAGTGTAAATGAGCAGTTCTTC	CACRTSGRSVNEQFF
16	.	.	TRBV10-3	TRBJ2-5	TGTGCCATCAGTGCCTCTCGGGCCTCTAGGGGGGAGACCCAGTACTTC	CAISASRASRGETQYF
13	.	.	TRBV9	TRBJ2-7	TGTGCCAGCAGCGTAGATTTGAGGGACGAGCAGTACTTC	CASSVDLRDEQYF
15	TRBD1	.	TRBV6-4	TRBJ2-3	TGTGCCGGCAGTCCTCGACAGGGTGGCGCAGATACGCAGTATTTT	CAGSPRQGGADTQYF
12	.	.	TRBV30	TRBJ2-2	TGTGCCTGGAGTCCTCGGGTCGGGGAGCTGTTTTTT	CAWSPRVGELFF
16	TRBD2	.	TRBV9	TRBJ2-7	TGTGCCAGCAGCGCCGGATCCCTAGCGGGATCCTACGAGCAGTACTTC	CASSAGSLAGSYEQYF
13	.	.	TRBV2	TRBJ1-1	TGTGCCAGCAGTGACGCATTTAGCGCTGAAGCTTTCTTT	CASSDAFSAEAFF
18	TRBD2	.	TRBV5-4	TRBJ2-3	TGTGCCAGCAGCTCGGGGCCTAGCGGGAGAAGTGGCACAGATACGCAGTATTTT	CASSSGPSGRSGTDTQYF
15	TRBD1	.	TRBV5-1	TRBJ2-7	TGCGCCAGCAGCTTGGCCTCGGGACAGATCTACGAGCAGTACTTC	CASSLASGQIYEQYF
18	.	.	TRBV5-1	TRBJ2-7	TGCGCCAGCAGCTTGGGCCCCTCGAGTGGGGATATCGTCTACGAGCAGTACTTC	CASSLGPSSGDIVYEQYF
15	.	.	TRBV5-1	TRBJ1-2	TGCGCCAGCAGCTTGGAAGGGAACTCCAACTATGGCTACACCTTC	CASSLEGNSNYGYTF
16	.	.	TRBV6-6	TRBJ2-3	TGTGCCAGCAGTTACTCGGGGCAGGGGCGCACAGATACGCAGTATTTT	CASSYSGQGRTDTQYF
12	.	.	TRBV5-1	TRBJ1-5	TGCGCCAGCAGCTTTACTACTGAGCCCCAGCATTTT	CASSFTTEPQHF
13	.	.	TRBV6-1	TRBJ1-2	TGTGCCAGCAGTGATCAAGGGGAAGATGGCTACACCTTC	CASSDQGEDGYTF
12	.	.	TRBV28	TRBJ1-2	TGTGCCAGCCTACAGGGCGACTATGGCTACACCTTC	CASLQGDYGYTF
15	.	.	TRBV5-1	TRBJ2-5	TGCGCCAGCAGCCCGGACAACGGGTTCGTAAAGACCCAGTACTTC	CASSPDNGFVKTQYF
14	TRBD1	.	TRBV18	TRBJ2-7	TGTGCCAGCTCACCGGGGACAGGGTTAGGCGAGCAGTACTTC	CASSPGTGLGEQYF
15	TRBD2	.	TRBV27	TRBJ2-3	TGTGCCAGCAGTTCCCAGGCTCGGGGGGCAGATACGCAGTATTTT	CASSSQARGADTQYF
12	.	.	TRBV6-4	TRBJ1-2	TGTGCCAGCAGTGAGGACAACTATGGCTACACCTTC	CASSEDNYGYTF
16	TRBD1	.	TRBV28	TRBJ2-6	TGTGCCAGCACCCGACAGGGAACGGAAGGGGCCAACGTCCTGACTTTC	CASTRQGTEGANVLTF